A selection of T cell receptor beta chains follows, all from one sample in a study of blood T cell repertoires in COVID-19. The data were produced by immunoSEQ multiplex PCR, yet TCRdb's version contains in-frame clones alone and is incomplete. Of about 170,000 clones listed, 83% were seen once; the top ten hold roughly 2%. Sequenced material: peripheral blood. These receptors were collected from a woman older than 75 with acute or convalescent COVID-19. Both conserved end residues are part of each CDR3. D genes are given only for firm matches. Clone size is stated in some rows and not others, as once, few, many or a class when expanded.

J: TRBJ1-4
V: TRBV4-2
length: 15
size: NA
D: NA
CDR3: CASSQDLGIGEKLFF
DNA: TGTGCCAGCAGCCAAGATCTCGGGATTGGCGAAAAACTGTTTTTT

J: TRBJ1-4
V: TRBV9
length: 15
size: NA
D: TRBD1
CDR3: CASSVRTGEGEKLFF
DNA: TGTGCCAGCAGCGTACGGACAGGGGAGGGCGAAAAACTGTTTTTT

J: TRBJ2-3
V: TRBV4-2
length: 15
size: NA
D: NA
CDR3: CASSQDPGGPDTQYF
DNA: TGTGCCAGCAGCCAAGATCCCGGGGGGCCAGATACGCAGTATTTT

J: TRBJ2-7
V: TRBV28
length: 15
size: NA
D: TRBD2
CDR3: CASGQHGGESYEQYF
DNA: TGTGCCAGCGGCCAACACGGGGGGGAGTCCTACGAGCAGTACTTC

J: TRBJ2-1
V: TRBV2
length: 15
size: once
D: TRBD1
CDR3: CASSPLGTEYNEQFF
DNA: TGTGCCAGCAGCCCCTTGGGGACAGAATACAATGAGCAGTTCTTC

J: TRBJ2-1
V: TRBV3-1/TRBV3-2
length: 16
size: NA
D: NA
CDR3: CASSPDEGIRYNEQFF
DNA: TGTGCCAGCAGCCCAGATGAGGGAATCCGATACAATGAGCAGTTCTTC

J: TRBJ1-2
V: TRBV27
length: 14
size: NA
D: TRBD1
CDR3: CASRRTGTNYGYTF
DNA: TGTGCCAGCAGAAGGACAGGGACAAACTATGGCTACACCTTC

J: TRBJ1-1
V: TRBV4-1
length: 15
size: NA
D: NA
CDR3: CASSQEQQRNTEAFF
DNA: TGCGCCAGCAGCCAAGAGCAACAGAGGAACACTGAAGCTTTCTTT

J: TRBJ1-2
V: TRBV15
length: 14
size: NA
D: TRBD1
CDR3: CATSRGDRGYGYTF
DNA: TGTGCCACCAGCAGAGGGGACAGGGGCTATGGCTACACCTTC

J: TRBJ1-1
V: TRBV30
length: 18
size: NA
D: TRBD1
CDR3: CAWSVPGQRTGSSTEAFF
DNA: TGTGCCTGGAGTGTACCTGGGCAGAGGACAGGGAGTAGCACTGAAGCTTTCTTT

J: TRBJ2-7
V: TRBV18
length: 12
size: NA
D: NA
CDR3: CASSPWSGEQYF
DNA: TGTGCCAGCTCACCGTGGTCAGGCGAGCAGTACTTC

J: TRBJ2-5
V: TRBV28
length: 18
size: once
D: TRBD2
CDR3: CASSLSTIGAGGRETQYF
DNA: TGTGCCAGCAGTTTATCTACTATTGGAGCGGGGGGGAGGGAGACCCAGTACTTC

J: TRBJ1-1
V: TRBV9
length: 14
size: once
D: TRBD1
CDR3: CASSSLGQVTEAFF
DNA: TGTGCCAGCAGCTCCTTAGGACAGGTCACTGAAGCTTTCTTT

J: TRBJ2-7
V: TRBV5-1
length: 16
size: NA
D: TRBD1
CDR3: CASSLAFSTGVGEQYF
DNA: TGCGCCAGCAGCTTGGCCTTCTCGACAGGGGTAGGTGAGCAGTACTTC

J: TRBJ1-1
V: TRBV29-1
length: 13
size: NA
D: NA
CDR3: CSVATDLVTEAFF
DNA: TGCAGCGTCGCGACAGACCTCGTGACTGAAGCTTTCTTT

J: TRBJ1-6
V: TRBV27
length: 15
size: NA
D: NA
CDR3: CASSYVAGVNSPLHF
DNA: TGTGCCAGCAGTTATGTGGCGGGAGTTAATTCACCCCTCCACTTT

J: TRBJ1-2
V: TRBV7-2
length: 13
size: NA
D: NA
CDR3: CASSLVSGSGYTF
DNA: TGTGCCAGCAGCTTAGTTTCCGGGAGCGGCTACACCTTC

J: TRBJ2-3
V: TRBV19
length: 14
size: NA
D: TRBD2
CDR3: CASSLGLVRDTQYF
DNA: TGTGCCAGTAGTCTGGGACTAGTAAGAGATACGCAGTATTTT

J: TRBJ1-6
V: TRBV6-5
length: 14
size: few
D: TRBD1
CDR3: CASSWTGKGSPLHF
DNA: TGTGCCAGCAGTTGGACAGGGAAGGGGTCACCCCTCCACTTT

J: TRBJ1-2
V: TRBV6-5
length: 14
size: NA
D: NA
CDR3: CASRSPGGTYGYTF
DNA: TGTGCCAGCCGATCCCCGGGGGGCACCTATGGCTACACCTTC

J: TRBJ2-7
V: TRBV6-1
length: 20
size: NA
D: TRBD1
CDR3: CASSEAFTGGFSPNSYEQYF
DNA: TGTGCCAGCAGTGAAGCCTTCACAGGGGGCTTCAGCCCAAACTCCTACGAGCAGTACTTC

J: TRBJ2-5
V: TRBV5-1
length: 12
size: NA
D: NA
CDR3: CASSLGVEAQYF
DNA: TGCGCCAGCAGCTTGGGGGTCGAGGCCCAGTACTTC